The clone carrying this T cell receptor beta chain was seen only a few times. Its antigen is as yet unknown. Germline values: CDR1 GTSNPN, CDR2 SVGIG (reference sequence). This CDR3 comprises 12 residues. V shed 5 bases and J shed 3 bases, with 11 bases lying between them. The data originate from a study of response to subunit inactivated influenza vaccine. TCRdb recomputed calls from the RT-PCR reads with MiXCR, one row per CDR3 protein. The sample has 590,000 or so distinct CDR3 sequences; about 14% are singletons. Regarding the study as a whole: It was suggested by the authors that few new T cells are recruited by each seasonal influenza vaccination.

Sequencing was performed on PBMCs from blood, taken less than 15 days before vaccination. The sequence derives from a man aged 45 to 65 who received an inactivated influenza vaccine. This chain links TRBV30 with TRBJ2-7, with a weak D call TRBD1 (5 bases). The CDR3 sequence is CAWAIQGYEQYF. The CDR3, as DNA: TGTGCCTGGGCTATTCAGGGCTACGAGCAGTACTTC.